These 11 T cell receptor beta chains were all obtained from the same sample, sequenced in a study of PD-1 blockade in classical Hodgkin lymphoma. Every patient was affected by relapse after autologous stem cell transplantation, while exposure to brentuximab vedotin was not uniform. Profiling relied on immunoSEQ multiplex PCR, and the TCRdb table lists in-frame clones only, not all of them. There are nearly 25,000 clones in the sample; under 90% occur only once, and around a fifth lies in the top ten. Sample: peripheral blood mononuclear cells (PBMCs), taken before the second cycle of nivolumab. These receptors all come from a human donor with classical Hodgkin lymphoma.

V usage is TRBV2 and J usage is TRBJ2-2, with 7 bases lining up with TRBD2. The CDR3 loop spans 15 amino acids. Germline CDR1 reads SNHLY; CDR2 reads FYNNEI. The trim removed 6 bases at V and 6 bases at J, leaving 10 bases unmatched. This CDR3 is CASRPGMAGAGELFF. CDR3 coding DNA: TGTGCCAGCAGGCCCGGGATGGCGGGAGCCGGGGAGCTGTTTTTT.

The chain links TRBV5-4 to TRBJ1-1; 7 nucleotides agree with TRBD1. V lost 3 bases and J lost 1; bases outside the gene matches: 3. From germline, CDR1 is SGHNT and CDR2 YYREEE (reference sequence). This CDR3 is built from 14 residues. DNA for the CDR3: TGTGCCAGCAGCTCGCAGGGGGGGAACACTGAAGCTTTCTTT. Translating it yields CASSSQGGNTEAFF.

The rearrangement joins TRBV11-3 to TRBJ2-6; 9 bases are shared with TRBD2. Germline CDR1 and CDR2: SGHNT and YENEEA. The CDR3 is made up of 17 amino acids. The V segment lost 7 bases and the J segment 0 bases; nucleotides outside the gene matches: 7. CDR3 in DNA: TGTGCCAGCACCCTAGCGGGGTCAGGCTCTGGGGCCAACGTCCTGACTTTC. This sequence encodes CASTLAGSGSGANVLTF.

V gene TRBV11-2 combines with J gene TRBJ2-3; no clear D gene. V dropped 4 bases and J dropped 6 bases, with 8 bases sitting between them. The CDR3 spans 12 residues. Germline CDR1 SGHAT, CDR2 FQNNGV. CDR3 protein: CASSSPTDTQYF. CDR3 in DNA: TGTGCCAGCAGCTCGCCTACCGATACGCAGTATTTT.

The V call is TRBV11-2, the J call TRBJ2-3; 7 bases fit TRBD2. The CDR3 is 15 amino acids. The V segment lost 2 bases and the J segment 0 bases; nucleotides outside the gene matches: 2. CDR1 and CDR2 from the germline V gene are SGHAT and FQNNGV. CDR3 coding DNA: TGTGCCAGCAGCTTATATAGCGGGAGCACAGATACGCAGTATTTT. Amino acids: CASSLYSGSTDTQYF.

The chain carries TRBV13 and TRBJ2-1; TRBD2 matches 9 bases. Germline V gives CDR1 PRHDT, CDR2 FYEKMQ (reference sequence). This CDR3 spans 15 amino acids. Unmatched junction bases numbered 8, after V lost 6 bases and J lost 5 bases. The CDR3: CASSTLAGDNNEQFF. For the CDR3, the DNA is TGTGCCAGCAGTACTTTAGCGGGAGACAACAATGAGCAGTTCTTC. Full variable domain (missing parts from reference TRBV13 and TRBJ2-1): AAGVIQSPRHLIKEKRETATLKCYPIPRHDTVYWYQQGPGQDPQFLISFYEKMQSDKGSIPDRFSAQQFSDYHSELNMSSLELGDSALYFCASSTLAGDNNEQFFGPGTRLTVL.

This clone was detected only a few times. The rearrangement links TRBV29-1 to TRBJ1-1, with D perhaps matching TRBD1 (6 bases). The V gene's germline CDR1 is SQVTM and CDR2 ANQGSEA. The V and J ends lost 5 bases and 0 bases respectively, with 10 bases between them. This CDR3 has 13 amino acids. The CDR3 here is CSVLGQMNTEAFF. In DNA form, the CDR3 reads TGCAGCGTTCTTGGACAGATGAACACTGAAGCTTTCTTT.

V and J are TRBV7-9 and TRBJ2-3, with D unresolved. V was shortened by 5 bases and J by 0 bases, with 12 bases between the two germline ends. The CDR3 is made up of 15 amino acids. Germline CDR1 and CDR2: SEHNR and FQNEAQ (reference sequence). CDR3 nucleotide sequence: TGTGCCAGCAGCCGCCGGGCCGCAAGCACAGATACGCAGTATTTT. Protein product: CASSRRAASTDTQYF.

In this sample, this clone turned up once. V is TRBV5-4 and J is TRBJ2-7; D is uncertain. V was clipped by 3 bases and J by 5 bases, with 12 bases between them. This CDR3 contains 13 residues. Germline CDR1 is SGHNT and CDR2 is YYREEE (reference sequence). CDR3 coding DNA: TGTGCCAGCAGCTCGGCCTACGCGGACGAGCAGTACTTC. The encoded protein is CASSSAYADEQYF.

This clone was recorded a few times. The chain uses TRBV21-1 and TRBJ2-5; the table's D call, TRBD1, has no DNA check behind it. TRBV21-1 counts as a pseudogene. The CDR3 sequence is 19 residues long. This CDR3 reads CASSKESSRSRGLGETQYF. In DNA, the CDR3 is TGTGCCAGCAGCAAAGAATCTTCCCGGAGCAGGGGGCTTGGGGAGACCCAGTACTTC.

The table lists this clone with a count of one. The chain links TRBV4-1 to TRBJ2-3; a weak D match, TRBD2 (5 bases). The CDR3 has 13 residues. The germline gives CDR1 MGHRA, CDR2 YSYEKL. The germline V and J ends were trimmed by 1 base and 5 bases, with 7 bases remaining between them. The CDR3 sequence is CASSQGAGDTQYF. As DNA, the CDR3 is TGCGCCAGCAGCCAAGGGGCGGGAGATACGCAGTATTTT.